The sample holds a few counts of the clone carrying this T cell receptor beta chain. The sample originates from a study of CD8+ T cells in alopecia areata. The length of the CDR3 is 12 residues. Germline assignment: CDR1 LNHNV and CDR2 YYDKDF (reference sequence). Trimming cost V 0 bases and J 12 bases, with 9 bases left between them. Sequencing templates came from extracted RNA that was reverse transcribed into cDNA. Data came from immunoSEQ multiplex PCR; TCRdb stores just in-frame clones and leaves some out. The table has approximately 150,000 clones, 55% seen once. Input material: CD4+ T cells sorted from blood. The TCR comes from a human donor in good health. This chain joins TRBV15 and TRBJ2-1; D is undetermined. The CDR3 region has the DNA TGTGCCACCAGCAGAGATACGAGCATGCAGTTCTTC. This encodes CATSRDTSMQFF. Filled out from reference TRBV15 and TRBJ2-1, the complete variable domain reads DAMVIQNPRYQVTQFGKPVTLSCSQTLNHNVMYWYQQKSSQAPKLLFHYYDKDFNNEADTPDNFQSRRPNTSFCFLDIRSPGLGDTAMYLCATSRDTSMQFFGPGTRLTVL.